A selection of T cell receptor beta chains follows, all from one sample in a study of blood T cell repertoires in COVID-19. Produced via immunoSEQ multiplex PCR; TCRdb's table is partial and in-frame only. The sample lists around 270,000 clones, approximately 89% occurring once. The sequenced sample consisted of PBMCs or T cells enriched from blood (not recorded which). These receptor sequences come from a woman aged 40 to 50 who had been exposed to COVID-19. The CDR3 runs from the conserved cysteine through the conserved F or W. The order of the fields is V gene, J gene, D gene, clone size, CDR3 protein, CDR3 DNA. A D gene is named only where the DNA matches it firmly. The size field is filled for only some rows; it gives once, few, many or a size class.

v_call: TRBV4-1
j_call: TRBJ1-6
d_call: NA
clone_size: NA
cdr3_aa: CASSQVGGSANSPLHF
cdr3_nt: TGCGCCAGCAGCCAAGTAGGGGGTTCTGCGAATTCACCCCTCCACTTT

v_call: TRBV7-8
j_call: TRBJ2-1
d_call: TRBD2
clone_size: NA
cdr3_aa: CASSLRPGLAGNEQFF
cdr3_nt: TGTGCCAGCAGCCTTAGGCCGGGACTAGCGGGTAATGAGCAGTTCTTC

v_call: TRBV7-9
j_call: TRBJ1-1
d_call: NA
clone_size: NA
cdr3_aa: CASSPISARWATEAFF
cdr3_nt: TGTGCCAGCAGCCCCATATCCGCCCGGTGGGCCACTGAAGCTTTCTTT

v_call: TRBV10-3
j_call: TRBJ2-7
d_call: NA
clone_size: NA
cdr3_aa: CAISDTLGRMDYEQYF
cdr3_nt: TGTGCCATCAGTGATACCTTGGGCAGGATGGATTACGAGCAGTACTTC

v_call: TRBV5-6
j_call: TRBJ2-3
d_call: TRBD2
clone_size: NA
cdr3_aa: CASSGGLAGGTDTQYF
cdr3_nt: TGTGCCAGCAGCGGGGGACTAGCGGGAGGAACAGATACGCAGTATTTT

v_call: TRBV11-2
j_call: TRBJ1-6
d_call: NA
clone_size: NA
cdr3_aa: CASSLRQPDNSPLHF
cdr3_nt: TGTGCCAGCAGCTTAAGACAGCCAGATAATTCACCCCTCCACTTT

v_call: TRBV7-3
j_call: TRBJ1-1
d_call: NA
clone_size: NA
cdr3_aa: CASSFGGMNTEAFF
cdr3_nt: TGTGCCAGCAGCTTTGGGGGGATGAACACTGAAGCTTTCTTT

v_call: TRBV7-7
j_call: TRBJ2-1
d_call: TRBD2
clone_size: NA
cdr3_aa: CASSPGTSLYNEQFF
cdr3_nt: TGTGCTAGCAGCCCGGGGACTAGCCTTTACAATGAGCAGTTCTTC

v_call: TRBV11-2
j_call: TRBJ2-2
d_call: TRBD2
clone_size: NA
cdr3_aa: CASSQPGSGGFANTGELFF
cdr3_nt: TGTGCCAGCAGCCAACCGGGTAGCGGGGGGTTCGCGAACACCGGGGAGCTGTTTTTT

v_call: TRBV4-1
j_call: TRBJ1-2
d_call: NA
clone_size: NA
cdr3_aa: CASSQDGGYGYTF
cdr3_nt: TGCGCCAGCAGCCAAGATGGGGGGTACGGCTACACCTTC

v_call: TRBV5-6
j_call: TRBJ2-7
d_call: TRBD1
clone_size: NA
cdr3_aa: CASSTGQGRYEQYF
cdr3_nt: TGTGCCAGCAGCACGGGACAGGGGAGATACGAGCAGTACTTC

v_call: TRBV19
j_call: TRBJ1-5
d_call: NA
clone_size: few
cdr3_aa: CASSPGSGNQPQHF
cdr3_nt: TGTGCCAGTAGTCCCGGTTCGGGGAATCAGCCCCAGCATTTT

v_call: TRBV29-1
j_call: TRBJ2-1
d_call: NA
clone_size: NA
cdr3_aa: CSTMGGSNNEQFF
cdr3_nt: TGCAGCACGATGGGGGGTTCTAACAATGAGCAGTTCTTC

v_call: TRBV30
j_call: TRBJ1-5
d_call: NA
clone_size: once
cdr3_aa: CAWSVGAGPQPQHF
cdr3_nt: TGTGCCTGGAGTGTAGGGGCAGGTCCTCAGCCCCAGCATTTT

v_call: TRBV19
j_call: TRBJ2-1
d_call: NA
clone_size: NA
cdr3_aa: CASSSSTANEQFF
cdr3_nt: TGTGCCAGTAGTAGTAGCACCGCCAATGAGCAGTTCTTC

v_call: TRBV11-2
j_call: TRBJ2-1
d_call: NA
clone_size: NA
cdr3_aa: CASSFPSAYNEQFF
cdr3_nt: TGTGCCAGCAGCTTTCCCTCCGCCTACAATGAGCAGTTCTTC

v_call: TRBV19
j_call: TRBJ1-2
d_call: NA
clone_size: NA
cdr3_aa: CASSAGQNYGYTF
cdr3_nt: TGTGCCAGTAGTGCGGGGCAGAACTATGGCTACACCTTC

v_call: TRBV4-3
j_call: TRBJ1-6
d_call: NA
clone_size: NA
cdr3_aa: CASSQEPYFQGHNSPLHF
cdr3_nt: TGCGCCAGCAGCCAAGAGCCGTACTTTCAGGGGCATAATTCACCCCTCCACTTT

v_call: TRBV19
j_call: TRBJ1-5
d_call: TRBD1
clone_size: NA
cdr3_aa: CASSPVPGTESYSNQPQHF
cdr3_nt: TGTGCCAGTAGTCCCGTCCCGGGGACAGAGAGTTATAGCAATCAGCCCCAGCATTTT

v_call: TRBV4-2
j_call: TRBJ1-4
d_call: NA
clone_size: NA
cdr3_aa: CASSQAGQGGEKLFF
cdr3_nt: TGTGCCAGCAGCCAAGCGGGCCAGGGAGGCGAAAAACTGTTTTTT

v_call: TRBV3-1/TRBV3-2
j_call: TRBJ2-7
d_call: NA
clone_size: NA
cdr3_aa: CASSQPTSHEQYF
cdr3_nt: TGTGCCAGCAGCCAGCCGACAAGCCACGAGCAGTACTTC

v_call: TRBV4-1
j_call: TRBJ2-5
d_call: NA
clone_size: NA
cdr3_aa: CASSLSQANQETQYF
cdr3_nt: TGCGCCAGCAGCCTATCCCAGGCCAACCAAGAGACCCAGTACTTC

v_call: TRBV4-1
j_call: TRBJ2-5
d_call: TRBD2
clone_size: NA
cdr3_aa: CASSQFGRVKETQYF
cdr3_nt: TGCGCCAGCAGCCAATTCGGGAGGGTTAAAGAGACCCAGTACTTC

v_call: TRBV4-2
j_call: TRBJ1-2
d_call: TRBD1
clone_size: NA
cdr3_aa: CASSQNRGANYGYTF
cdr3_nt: TGTGCCAGCAGCCAGAACAGGGGTGCTAACTATGGCTACACCTTC

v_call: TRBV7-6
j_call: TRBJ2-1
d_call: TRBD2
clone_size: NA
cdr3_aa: CASSPTGTSGAYNEQFF
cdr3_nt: TGTGCCAGCAGCCCAACCGGGACTAGCGGGGCTTACAATGAGCAGTTCTTC

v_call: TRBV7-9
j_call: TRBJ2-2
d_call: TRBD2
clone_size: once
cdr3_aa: CASSSATSATGELFF
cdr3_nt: TGTGCCAGCAGCTCAGCGACTAGCGCAACCGGGGAGCTGTTTTTT

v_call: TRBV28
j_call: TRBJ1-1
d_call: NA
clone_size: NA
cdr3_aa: CASSLFPQGMNTEAFF
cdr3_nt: TGTGCCAGCAGTTTATTCCCCCAGGGTATGAACACTGAAGCTTTCTTT

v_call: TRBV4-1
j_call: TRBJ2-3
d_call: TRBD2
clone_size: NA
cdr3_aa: CASSLEPPRGRDTQYF
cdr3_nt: TGCGCCAGCAGCCTTGAACCCCCGCGGGGGAGGGATACGCAGTATTTT

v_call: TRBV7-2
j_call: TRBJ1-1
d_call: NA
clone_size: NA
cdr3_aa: CASSLLSTGGEAFF
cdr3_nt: TGTGCCAGCAGCTTATTATCAACCGGGGGTGAAGCTTTCTTT

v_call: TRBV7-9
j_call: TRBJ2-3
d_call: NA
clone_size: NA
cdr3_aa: CASSLLAFASTDTQYF
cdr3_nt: TGTGCCAGCAGCCTTCTAGCTTTTGCTAGCACAGATACGCAGTATTTT

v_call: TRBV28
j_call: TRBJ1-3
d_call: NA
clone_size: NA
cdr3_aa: CASSDSQNLGNTIYF
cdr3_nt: TGTGCCAGCAGCGATAGTCAAAACCTGGGAAACACCATATATTTT

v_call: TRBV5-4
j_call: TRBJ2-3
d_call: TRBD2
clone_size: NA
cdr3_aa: CASSSRLAITTTRDTQYF
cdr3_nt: TGTGCCAGCAGCTCAAGACTAGCGATAACCACAACCAGAGATACGCAGTATTTT

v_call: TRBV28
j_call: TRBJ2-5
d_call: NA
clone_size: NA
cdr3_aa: CASSLPGQETQYF
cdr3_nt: TGTGCCAGCAGTTTGCCAGGCCAGGAGACCCAGTACTTC

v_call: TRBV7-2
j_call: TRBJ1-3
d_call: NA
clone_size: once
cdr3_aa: CASSLFQGPPGNTIYF
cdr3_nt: TGTGCCAGCAGCTTATTCCAGGGTCCCCCTGGAAACACCATATATTTT

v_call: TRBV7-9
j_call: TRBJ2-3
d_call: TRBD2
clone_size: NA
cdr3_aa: CASSLPTSGTSRDTQYF
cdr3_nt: TGTGCCAGCAGCTTACCAACTAGCGGGACGAGCAGAGATACGCAGTATTTT

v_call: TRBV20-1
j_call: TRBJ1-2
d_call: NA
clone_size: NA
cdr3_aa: CSASLSGYGYTF
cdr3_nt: TGCAGTGCTAGTCTGAGCGGCTATGGCTACACCTTC

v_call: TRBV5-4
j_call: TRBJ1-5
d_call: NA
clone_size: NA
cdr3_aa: CASSLGGGGSNQPQHF
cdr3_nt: TGTGCCAGCAGCTTGGGCGGGGGGGGAAGCAATCAGCCCCAGCATTTT

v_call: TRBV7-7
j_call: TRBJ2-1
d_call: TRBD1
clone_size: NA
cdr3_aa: CASSLGQGVGNEQFF
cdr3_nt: TGTGCCAGCAGCTTAGGACAGGGGGTAGGGAATGAGCAGTTCTTC

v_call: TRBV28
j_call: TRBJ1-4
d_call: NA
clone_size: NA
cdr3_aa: CASSSPRGAGEKLFF
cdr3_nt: TGTGCCAGCAGTTCCCCCCGAGGAGCCGGGGAAAAACTGTTTTTT

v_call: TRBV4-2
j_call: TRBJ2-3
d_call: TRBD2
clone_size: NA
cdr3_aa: CASSQDLGTSGGRDTQYF
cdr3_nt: TGTGCCAGCAGCCAAGATCTCGGTACTAGCGGGGGGAGAGATACGCAGTATTTT

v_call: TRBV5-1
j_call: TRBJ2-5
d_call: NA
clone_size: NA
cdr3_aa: CASSRTAWTQYF
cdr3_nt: TGTGCCAGCAGTCGGACAGCCTGGACCCAGTACTTC

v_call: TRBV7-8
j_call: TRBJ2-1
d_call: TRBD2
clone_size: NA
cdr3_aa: CASSFSSGGANYNEQFF
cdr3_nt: TGTGCCAGCAGCTTCTCTAGCGGGGGGGCAAACTACAATGAGCAGTTCTTC

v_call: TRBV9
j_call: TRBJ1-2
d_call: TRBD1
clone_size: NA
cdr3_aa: CASSASGTGLHYGYTF
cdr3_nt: TGTGCCAGCAGCGCGTCCGGGACAGGGCTTCACTATGGCTACACCTTC

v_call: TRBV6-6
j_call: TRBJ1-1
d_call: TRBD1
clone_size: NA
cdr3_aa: CASRQIGTGGDTEAFF
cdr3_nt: TGTGCCAGCAGACAAATAGGAACAGGGGGAGACACTGAAGCTTTCTTT

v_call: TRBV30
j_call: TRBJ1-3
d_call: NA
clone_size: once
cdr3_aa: CAWTGKVTGNSGNTIYF
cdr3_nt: TGTGCCTGGACCGGGAAGGTGACAGGAAACTCTGGAAACACCATATATTTT

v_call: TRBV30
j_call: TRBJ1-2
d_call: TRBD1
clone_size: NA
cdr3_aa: CAWSLGGGTGYGYTF
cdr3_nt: TGTGCCTGGAGTTTGGGAGGAGGGACAGGCTATGGCTACACCTTC